Listed here are 21 T cell receptor beta chains from one sample, sequenced in a study of blood T cell repertoires in COVID-19. Here immunoSEQ multiplex PCR was the method, and the copy in TCRdb shows in-frame clones only, minus some. The top ten hold about 3.9% of the sample, which has some 170,000 clones, 80% to 90% seen once. The specimen sequenced was peripheral blood. These receptors were collected from a woman in her sixties or seventies who had recovered from COVID-19.

The J gene is TRBJ2-3, the V gene TRBV6-5; D gene unclear. This CDR3 has 15 amino acids. CDR1 and CDR2 (germline): MNHEY, SVGAGI. Between the trimmed V and J ends, which lost 8 bases and 0 bases, there was a span of 15 bases. The CDR3 nucleotides are TGTGCCAGCGACCTGGTGGTGACTAGCACAGATACGCAGTATTTT. This sequence encodes CASDLVVTSTDTQYF.

The chain couples TRBV6-5 to TRBJ1-2; weak D call: TRBD1 (6 bases). This CDR3 is 14 amino acids long. Germline V gene data show CDR1 as MNHEY and CDR2 as SVGAGI. The ends were cut back, 6 bases at V and 2 bases at J, with 13 bases in the middle. CDR3: CASRNRESNYGYTF. In DNA, the CDR3 is TGTGCCAGCAGGAACAGGGAATCGAACTATGGCTACACCTTC.

This clone has only a few counts. The chain combines TRBV5-1 with TRBJ1-4; TRBD1 agrees at 7 bases. The CDR3 consists of 14 residues. V shed 4 bases and J 2 bases; nucleotides not matched to a gene: 2. Germline-derived CDR1 and CDR2 are SGHRS and YFSETQ. This CDR3 is CASSLQGTNEKLFF. The DNA for the CDR3 is TGCGCCAGCAGCCTACAGGGGACTAATGAAAAACTGTTTTTT.

In this sample, this clone turned up once. J is TRBJ1-1 and V is TRBV6-6; TRBD1 aligns across 8 bases. V shed 2 bases, J shed 1 base, and the junction held 6 bases outside the gene matches. The CDR3 extends over 16 amino acids. CDR1 and CDR2 (germline): MNHNY, SVGAGI (reference sequence). The CDR3 coding sequence is TGTGCCAGCAGTTACGCCGGACAGGGCGGGAACACTGAAGCTTTCTTT. Its protein is CASSYAGQGGNTEAFF.

The chain carries TRBV9 and TRBJ2-3; 7 positions match TRBD1. CDR1 is SGDLS and CDR2 is YYNGEE in the germline V gene. V shed 5 bases, J shed 4 bases, and the junction held 7 bases outside the gene matches. This CDR3 is built from 14 residues. The CDR3 DNA is TGTGCCAGCAGACGCTCCCAGGGGGCAGATACGCAGTATTTT. Its protein is CASRRSQGADTQYF.

The chain couples TRBV18 to TRBJ2-1; D gene uncertain. The CDR3 totals 15 residues. Germline CDR1 KGHSH, CDR2 LQKENI. Trimming took off 0 bases at V and 2 bases at J, with 8 bases between the two ends. The CDR3 sequence is CASSPPATPYNEQFF. DNA for the CDR3: TGTGCCAGCTCACCACCTGCGACACCCTACAATGAGCAGTTCTTC.

V usage is TRBV10-1 and J usage is TRBJ2-7, with a weak D call TRBD2 (7 bases). Germline V gives CDR1 WNHNN, CDR2 SYGVQD (reference sequence). Between the trimmed V and J ends, which lost 2 bases and 5 bases, there was a span of 10 bases. CDR3 length equals 13 residues. The CDR3 coding sequence is TGCGCCAGCAGTGAGGGGGGGGCGGACGAGCAGTACTTC. Protein sequence: CASSEGGADEQYF.

The gene calls are TRBV6-5 and TRBJ1-6; 8 bases align to TRBD1. Germline V gene lookup returns CDR1 MNHEY and CDR2 SVGAGI. The CDR3 totals 14 residues. The V and J ends lost 4 bases and 10 bases, in that order; junction bases with no gene match: 6. The CDR3 nucleotides are TGTGCCAGCAGTTCCCGACAGGGGAGGTCACCCCTCCACTTT. As protein: CASSSRQGRSPLHF.

The chain is built from TRBV5-6 and TRBJ1-2, with D perhaps matching TRBD1 (6 bases). The CDR3 extends over 14 amino acids. Trimming left V 1 base short and J 4 bases short, with 11 bases between. CDR1 is SGHDT, CDR2 YYEEEE, per germline. CDR3 protein: CASSLRGAGYGYTF. In nucleotides, the CDR3 is TGTGCCAGCAGCTTGCGGGGGGCAGGCTATGGCTACACCTTC.

This clone was observed once. Here the CDR3 DNA reads TGTGCCAGCAGCGTCGGGACAGGGGGGGATGGCTACACCTTC. The encoded protein is CASSVGTGGDGYTF. The V gene is TRBV7-6, the J gene TRBJ1-2; 11 bases agree with TRBD1. The CDR3 has 14 residues. V dropped 5 bases and J dropped 6; count of bases not matched to a gene: 5. From germline, CDR1 is SGHVS and CDR2 FNYEAQ.

This clone was detected a few times. The chain uses TRBV5-1 and TRBJ1-2; 11 bases line up with TRBD1. CDR1 and CDR2 (germline): SGHRS, YFSETQ. V lost 4 bases to trimming and J lost 5 bases; unmatched junction nucleotides: 7. The CDR3 covers 15 residues. The CDR3 loop reads CASSPLGQGAYGYTF. CDR3 nucleotides: TGCGCCAGCAGCCCTCTCGGACAGGGGGCTTATGGCTACACCTTC.

This chain connects TRBV6-2 or TRBV6-3 to TRBJ1-3, with 9 bases identical to TRBD1. This CDR3 is built from 15 residues. V dropped 4 bases and J dropped 6; count of bases not matched to a gene: 7. Germline assignment: CDR1 MNHEY and CDR2 SVGEGT. The CDR3 DNA follows: TGTGCCAGCAGTTCCGCGGGACAGGGCGAAAACACCATATATTTT. This encodes CASSSAGQGENTIYF.

This chain uses TRBV6-5 with TRBJ1-2; 9 bases fit TRBD1. This CDR3 has 15 residues. The V gene end was trimmed by 5 bases and the J gene end by 4 bases; junction bases not matched to a gene: 8. Per germline, CDR1 MNHEY and CDR2 SVGAGI. The CDR3 DNA follows: TGTGCCAGCAGTAGGGACAGGGTGAGGGGCTATGGCTACACCTTC. Translating it yields CASSRDRVRGYGYTF.

The CDR3 DNA reads TGTGCCAGCAGTCCGACGGGTAATGAAAAACTGTTTTTT. Protein product: CASSPTGNEKLFF. The rearrangement joins TRBV6-6 to TRBJ1-4; D is undetermined. There are 13 residues in the CDR3. V was shortened by 5 bases and J by 4 bases, with 8 bases between the two germline ends. Germline CDR1 reads MNHNY; CDR2 reads SVGAGI (reference sequence).

V usage is TRBV19 and J usage is TRBJ2-1; 9 nucleotides line up with TRBD2. The junction had 12 bases not matched to a gene; V was cut back by 5 bases and J by 10 bases. The germline CDR1 and CDR2 sequences are LNHDA and SQIVND (reference sequence). This CDR3 spans 15 amino acids. CDR3 region: CASSPLLAGGDEQFF. DNA for the CDR3: TGTGCCAGTAGTCCGCTGTTGGCGGGGGGGGACGAGCAGTTCTTC.

This clone has just a few counts. The chain links TRBV30 to TRBJ2-7; TRBD1 matches 7 bases. J was trimmed by 7 bases and V by 0 bases; bases with no gene match: 3. This CDR3 has 12 amino acids. From germline, CDR1 is GTSNPN and CDR2 SVGIG (reference sequence). The CDR3 reads CAWSVTGEEQYF. The CDR3 bases are TGTGCCTGGAGTGTAACAGGGGAAGAGCAGTACTTC.

The rearrangement links TRBV7-9 to TRBJ1-2; the match to TRBD1 covers 7 bases. The CDR3 consists of 13 residues. CDR1 is SEHNR, CDR2 FQNEAQ, per germline (reference sequence). The V segment lost 1 base and the J segment 8 bases; nucleotides outside the gene matches: 4. CDR3 sequence: CASSLEGAWGYTF. CDR3 coding DNA: TGTGCCAGCAGCTTAGAGGGGGCATGGGGCTACACCTTC. Variable domain in full (rest from reference TRBV7-9 and TRBJ1-2): DTGVSQNPRHKITKRGQNVTFRCDPISEHNRLYWYRQTLGQGPEFLTYFQNEAQLEKSRLLSDRFSAERPKGSFSTLEIQRTEQGDSAMYLCASSLEGAWGYTFGSGTRLTVV.

V and J are TRBV5-1 and TRBJ2-7, with D perhaps TRBD1 (5 bases). This CDR3 is 14 amino acids long. The germline V gene encodes CDR1 SGHRS and CDR2 YFSETQ. V lost 2 bases and J 2 bases, leaving 11 bases between the germline ends. The CDR3 sequence is CASSFRATAYEQYF. The CDR3 DNA reads as TGCGCCAGCAGCTTCAGGGCTACTGCCTACGAGCAGTACTTC.

V usage is TRBV27 and J usage is TRBJ1-5; 7 nucleotides align to TRBD1. The CDR3 spans 15 residues. Losses at the gene ends were 6 bases for V and 2 bases for J; bases not matched to a gene: 7. CDR1 is MNHEY, CDR2 SMNVEV, per germline (reference sequence). The CDR3 loop is CASSTGVSGNQPQHF. The DNA for the CDR3 is TGTGCCAGCAGCACAGGGGTCTCGGGCAATCAGCCCCAGCATTTT.

The V call is TRBV2, the J call TRBJ1-2; D unclear. The CDR3 has 11 amino acids. Trimming left V 6 bases short and J 5 bases short, with 7 bases between. Germline V gives CDR1 SNHLY, CDR2 FYNNEI. The CDR3 protein is CASSERYGYTF. CDR3 in DNA: TGTGCCAGCAGCGAACGGTATGGCTACACCTTC.

The chain couples TRBV13 to TRBJ1-1; 8 bases align to TRBD1. The CDR3 extends over 16 amino acids. V lost 7 bases to trimming and J lost 4 bases; unmatched junction nucleotides: 14. CDR1 is PRHDT, CDR2 FYEKMQ, per germline (reference sequence). The CDR3 DNA reads TGTGCCAGCAACTCAGGACAGGGCCGGCGTAGCACTGAAGCTTTCTTT. The encoded protein is CASNSGQGRRSTEAFF.